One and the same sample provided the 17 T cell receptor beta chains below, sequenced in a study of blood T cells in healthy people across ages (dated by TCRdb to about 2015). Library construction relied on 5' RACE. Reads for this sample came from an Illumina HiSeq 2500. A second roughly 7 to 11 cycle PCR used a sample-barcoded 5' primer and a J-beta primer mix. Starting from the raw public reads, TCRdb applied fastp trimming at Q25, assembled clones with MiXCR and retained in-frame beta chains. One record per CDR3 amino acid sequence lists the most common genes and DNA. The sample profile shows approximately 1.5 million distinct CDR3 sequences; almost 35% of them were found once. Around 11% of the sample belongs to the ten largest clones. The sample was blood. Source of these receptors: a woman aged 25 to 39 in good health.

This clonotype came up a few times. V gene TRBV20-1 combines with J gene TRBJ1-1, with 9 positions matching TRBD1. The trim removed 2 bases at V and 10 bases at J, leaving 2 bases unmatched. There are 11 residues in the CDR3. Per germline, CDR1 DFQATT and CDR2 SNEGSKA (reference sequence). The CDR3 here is CSARSGQGAFF. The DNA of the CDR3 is TGCAGTGCTAGATCGGGACAGGGAGCTTTCTTT.

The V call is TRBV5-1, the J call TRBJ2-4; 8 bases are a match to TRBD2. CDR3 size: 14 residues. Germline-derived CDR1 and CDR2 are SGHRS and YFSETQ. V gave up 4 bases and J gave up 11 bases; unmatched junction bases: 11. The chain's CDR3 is CASSPILTSDLQYF. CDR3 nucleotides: TGCGCCAGCAGCCCGATTCTGACTAGCGACCTTCAGTACTTC. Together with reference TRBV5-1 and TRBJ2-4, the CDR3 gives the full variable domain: KAGVTQTPRYLIKTRGQQVTLSCSPISGHRSVSWYQQTPGQGLQFLFEYFSETQRNKGNFPGRFSGRQFSNSRSEMNVSTLELGDSALYLCASSPILTSDLQYFGAGTRLSVL.

CDR3 protein: CSARDSTKDNEQFF. Written as DNA, the CDR3 is TGCAGTGCTAGGGACTCCACTAAAGACAATGAGCAGTTCTTC. The chain has TRBV20-1 and TRBJ2-1; D may be TRBD2 (5 bases). Germline CDR1 DFQATT, CDR2 SNEGSKA (reference sequence). This CDR3 is built from 14 residues. V was cut by 3 bases and J by 5 bases, with 14 bases left in between.

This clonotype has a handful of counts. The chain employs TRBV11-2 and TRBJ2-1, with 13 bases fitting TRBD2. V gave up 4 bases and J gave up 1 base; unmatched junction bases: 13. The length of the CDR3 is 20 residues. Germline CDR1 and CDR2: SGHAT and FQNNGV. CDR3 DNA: TGTGCCAGCAGCTGGACTAGCGGGAGTTCAAGGGGCTTTTCCTACAATGAGCAGTTCTTC. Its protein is CASSWTSGSSRGFSYNEQFF.

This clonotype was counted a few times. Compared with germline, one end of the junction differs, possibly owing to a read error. The chain's CDR3 is CASTGAGTGSYNERFF. The DNA of the CDR3 is TGTGCCAGCACGGGGGCCGGGACAGGCTCCTACAATGAGCGGTTCTTC. The genes are TRBV27 and TRBJ2-1; 8 nucleotides match TRBD1. Germline CDR1 MNHEY, CDR2 SMNVEV (reference sequence). The length of the CDR3 is 16 residues.

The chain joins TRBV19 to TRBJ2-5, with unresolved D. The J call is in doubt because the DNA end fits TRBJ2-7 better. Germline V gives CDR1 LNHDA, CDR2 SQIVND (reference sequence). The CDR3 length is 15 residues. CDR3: CASSIVLARNGEQYF. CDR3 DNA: TGTGCCAGTAGTATAGTGTTAGCCCGGAACGGCGAGCAGTACTTC.

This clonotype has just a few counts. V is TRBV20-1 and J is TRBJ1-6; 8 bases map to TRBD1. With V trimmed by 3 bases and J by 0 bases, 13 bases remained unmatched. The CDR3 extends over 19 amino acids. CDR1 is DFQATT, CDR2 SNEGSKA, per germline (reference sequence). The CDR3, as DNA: TGCAGTGCTAGTTCAAATTTCCGGGACAGGCTCTCCTATAATTCACCCCTCCACTTT. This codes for CSASSNFRDRLSYNSPLHF.

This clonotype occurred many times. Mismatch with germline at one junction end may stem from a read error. The CDR3 is CASSLDSSYGYTF. CDR3 sequence (DNA): TGTGCCAGCAGTCTCGACAGTAGCTATGGCTACACCTTC. V and J are TRBV5-1 and TRBJ1-2; a weak D match, TRBD1 (5 bases). The CDR3 is 13 residues long. Germline CDR1 reads SGHRS; CDR2 reads YFSETQ.

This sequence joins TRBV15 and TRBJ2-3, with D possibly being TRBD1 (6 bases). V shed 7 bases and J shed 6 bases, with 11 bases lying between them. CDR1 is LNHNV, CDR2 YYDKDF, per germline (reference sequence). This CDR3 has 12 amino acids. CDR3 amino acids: CATKGELDTQYF. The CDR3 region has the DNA TGTGCCACCAAGGGGGAGTTGGATACGCAGTATTTT.

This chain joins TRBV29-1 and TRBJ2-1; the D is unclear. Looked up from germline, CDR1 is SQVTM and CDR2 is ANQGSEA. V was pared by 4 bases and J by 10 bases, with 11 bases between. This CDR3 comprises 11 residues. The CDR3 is CSVASSYEQFF. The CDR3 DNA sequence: TGCAGCGTTGCAAGCTCCTACGAGCAGTTCTTC.

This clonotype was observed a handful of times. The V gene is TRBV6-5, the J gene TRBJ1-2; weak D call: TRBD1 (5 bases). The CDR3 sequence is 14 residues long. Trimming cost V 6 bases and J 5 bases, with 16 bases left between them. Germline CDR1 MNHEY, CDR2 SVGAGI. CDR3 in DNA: TGTGCCAGCAGCCGAGTCGCGGGACGTTATGGCTACACCTTC. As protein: CASSRVAGRYGYTF.

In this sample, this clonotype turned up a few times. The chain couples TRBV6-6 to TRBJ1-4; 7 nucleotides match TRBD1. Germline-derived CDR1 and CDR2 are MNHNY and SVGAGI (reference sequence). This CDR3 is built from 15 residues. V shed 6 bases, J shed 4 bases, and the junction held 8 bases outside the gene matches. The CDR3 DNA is TGTGCCAGCAGCCCTGGGACAGCCCTTAATGAAAAACTGTTTTTT. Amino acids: CASSPGTALNEKLFF.

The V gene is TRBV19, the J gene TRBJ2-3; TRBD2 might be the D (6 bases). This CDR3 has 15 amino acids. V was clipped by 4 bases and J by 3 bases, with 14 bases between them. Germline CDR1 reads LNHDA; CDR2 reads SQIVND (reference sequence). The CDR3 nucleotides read TGTGCCAGTAGTAAGACCTGGGAGGTAACAGATACGCAGTATTTT. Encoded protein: CASSKTWEVTDTQYF. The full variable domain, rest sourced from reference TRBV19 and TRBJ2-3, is DGGITQSPKYLFRKEGQNVTLSCEQNLNHDAMYWYRQDPGQGLRLIYYSQIVNDFQKGDIAEGYSVSREKKESFPLTVTSAQKNPTAFYLCASSKTWEVTDTQYFGPGTRLTVL.

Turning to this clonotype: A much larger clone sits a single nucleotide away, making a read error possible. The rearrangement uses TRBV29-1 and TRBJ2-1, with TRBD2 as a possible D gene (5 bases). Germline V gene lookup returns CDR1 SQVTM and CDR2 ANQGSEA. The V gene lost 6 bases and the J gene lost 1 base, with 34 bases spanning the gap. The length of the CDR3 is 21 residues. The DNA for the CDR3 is TGCAGCGTCGAAAGCGGTGGAGTAGATTGCCCCCCGCCCCCTTCCTACAATGAGCAGTTCTTC. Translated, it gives CSVESGGVDCPPPPSYNEQFF.

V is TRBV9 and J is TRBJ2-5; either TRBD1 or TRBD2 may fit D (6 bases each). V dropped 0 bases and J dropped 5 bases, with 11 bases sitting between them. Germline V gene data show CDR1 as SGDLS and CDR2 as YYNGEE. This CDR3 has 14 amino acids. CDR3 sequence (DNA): TGTGCCAGCAGCGTAGGGGGGGCTCATGAGACCCAGTACTTC. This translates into CASSVGGAHETQYF.

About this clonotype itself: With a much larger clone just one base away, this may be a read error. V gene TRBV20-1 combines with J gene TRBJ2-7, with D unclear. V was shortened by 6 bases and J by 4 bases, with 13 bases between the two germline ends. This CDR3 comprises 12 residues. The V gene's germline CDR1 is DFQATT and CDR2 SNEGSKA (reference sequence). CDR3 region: CSATLGEYEQYF. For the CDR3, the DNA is TGCAGTGCAACCCTAGGCGAGTACGAGCAGTACTTC.

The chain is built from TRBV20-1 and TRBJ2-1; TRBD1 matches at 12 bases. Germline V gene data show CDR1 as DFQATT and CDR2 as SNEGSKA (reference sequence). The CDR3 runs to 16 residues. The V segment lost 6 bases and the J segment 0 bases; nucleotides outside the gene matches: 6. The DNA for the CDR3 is TGCAGTGCGAGGGACAGGGGGCCAAGCTCCTACAATGAGCAGTTCTTC. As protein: CSARDRGPSSYNEQFF.